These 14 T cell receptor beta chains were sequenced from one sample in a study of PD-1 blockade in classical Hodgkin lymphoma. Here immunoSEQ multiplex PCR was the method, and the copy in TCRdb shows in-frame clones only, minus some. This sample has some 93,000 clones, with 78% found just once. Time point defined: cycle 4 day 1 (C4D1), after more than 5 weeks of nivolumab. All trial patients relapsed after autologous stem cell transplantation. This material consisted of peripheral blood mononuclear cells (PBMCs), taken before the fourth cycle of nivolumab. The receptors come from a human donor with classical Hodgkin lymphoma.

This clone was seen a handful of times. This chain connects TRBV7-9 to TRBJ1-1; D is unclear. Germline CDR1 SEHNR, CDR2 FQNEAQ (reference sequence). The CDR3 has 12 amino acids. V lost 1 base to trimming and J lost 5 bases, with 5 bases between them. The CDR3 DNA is TGTGCCAGCAGCTTAGAGAGGACTGAAGCTTTCTTT. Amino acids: CASSLERTEAFF.

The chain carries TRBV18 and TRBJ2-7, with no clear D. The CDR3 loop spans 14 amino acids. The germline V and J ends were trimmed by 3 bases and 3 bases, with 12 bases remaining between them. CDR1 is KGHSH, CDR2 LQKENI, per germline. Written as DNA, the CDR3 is TGTGCCAGCTCACCTAGTGCAGTATTCTACGAGCAGTACTTC. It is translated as CASSPSAVFYEQYF.

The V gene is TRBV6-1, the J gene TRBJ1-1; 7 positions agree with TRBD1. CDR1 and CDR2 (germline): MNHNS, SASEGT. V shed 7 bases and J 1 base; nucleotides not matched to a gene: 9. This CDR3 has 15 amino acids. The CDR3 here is CASNLQGSPNTEAFF. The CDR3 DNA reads TGTGCCAGCAACCTACAGGGGTCTCCGAACACTGAAGCTTTCTTT.

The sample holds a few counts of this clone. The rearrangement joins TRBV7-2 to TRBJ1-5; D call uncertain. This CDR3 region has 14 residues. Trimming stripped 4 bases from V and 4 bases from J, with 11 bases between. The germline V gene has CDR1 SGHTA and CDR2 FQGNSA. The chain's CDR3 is CASSSFRGNQPQHF. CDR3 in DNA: TGTGCCAGCAGCTCATTCCGGGGTAATCAGCCCCAGCATTTT.

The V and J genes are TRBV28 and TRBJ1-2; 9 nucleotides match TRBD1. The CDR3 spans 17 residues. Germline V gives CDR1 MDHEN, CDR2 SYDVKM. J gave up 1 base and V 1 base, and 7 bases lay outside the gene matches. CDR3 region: CASSLFHRTGVNYGYTF. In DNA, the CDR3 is TGTGCCAGCAGTTTATTTCATAGGACAGGGGTTAACTATGGCTACACCTTC.

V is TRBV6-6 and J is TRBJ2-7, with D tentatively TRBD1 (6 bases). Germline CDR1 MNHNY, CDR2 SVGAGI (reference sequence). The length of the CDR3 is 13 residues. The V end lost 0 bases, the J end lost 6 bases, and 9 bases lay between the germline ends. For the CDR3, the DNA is TGTGCCAGCAGTTACTCGGGGGCTGGCGAGCAGTACTTC. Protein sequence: CASSYSGAGEQYF.

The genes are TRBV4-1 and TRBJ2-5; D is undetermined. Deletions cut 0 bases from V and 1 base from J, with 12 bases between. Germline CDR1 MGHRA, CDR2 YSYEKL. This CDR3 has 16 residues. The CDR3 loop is CASSQDPLGSQETQYF. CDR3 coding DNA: TGCGCCAGCAGCCAAGATCCCTTAGGCAGCCAAGAGACCCAGTACTTC.

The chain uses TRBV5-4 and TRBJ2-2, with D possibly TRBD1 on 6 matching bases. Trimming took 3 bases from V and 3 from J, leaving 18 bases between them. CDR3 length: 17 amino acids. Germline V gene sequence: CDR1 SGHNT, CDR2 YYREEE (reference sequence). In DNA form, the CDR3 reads TGTGCCAGCAGCTGGAAAACAGGGTATTGGGACACCGGGGAGCTGTTTTTT. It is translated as CASSWKTGYWDTGELFF.

CDR3 nucleotides: TGTGCCAGCAGCTTAATGGCGGGAGGGTTCGGGGAGCTGTTTTTT. It specifies CASSLMAGGFGELFF. The chain links TRBV7-3 to TRBJ2-2, with 9 bases fitting TRBD2. The germline V gene encodes CDR1 SGHTA and CDR2 FQGTGA. This CDR3 comprises 15 residues. Germline trimming cut 1 base from V and 7 bases from J; bases unmatched to any gene: 4.

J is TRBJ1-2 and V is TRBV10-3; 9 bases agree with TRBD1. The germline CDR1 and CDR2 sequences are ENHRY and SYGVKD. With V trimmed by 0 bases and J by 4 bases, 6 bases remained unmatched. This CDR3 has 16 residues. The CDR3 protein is CAISESGQGAIYGYTF. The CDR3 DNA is TGTGCCATCAGTGAGTCGGGACAGGGCGCAATCTATGGCTACACCTTC.

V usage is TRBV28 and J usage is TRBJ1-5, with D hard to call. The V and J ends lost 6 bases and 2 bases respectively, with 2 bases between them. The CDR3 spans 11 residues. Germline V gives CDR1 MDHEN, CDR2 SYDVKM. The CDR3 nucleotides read TGTGCCAGCAGCGGCAATCAGCCCCAGCATTTT. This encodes CASSGNQPQHF. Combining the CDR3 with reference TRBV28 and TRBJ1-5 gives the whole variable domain DVKVTQSSRYLVKRTGEKVFLECVQDMDHENMFWYRQDPGLGLRLIYFSYDVKMKEKGDIPEGYSVSREKKERFSLILESASTNQTSMYLCASSGNQPQHFGDGTRLSIL.

CDR3 region: CSVDSGANVLTF. CDR3 bases: TGCAGCGTTGACTCTGGGGCCAACGTCCTGACTTTC. The chain uses TRBV29-1 and TRBJ2-6; D unresolved. The CDR3 is 12 amino acids. The V end was cut by 3 bases, the J end by 0 bases, with 0 bases between. Germline V gene data show CDR1 as SQVTM and CDR2 as ANQGSEA.

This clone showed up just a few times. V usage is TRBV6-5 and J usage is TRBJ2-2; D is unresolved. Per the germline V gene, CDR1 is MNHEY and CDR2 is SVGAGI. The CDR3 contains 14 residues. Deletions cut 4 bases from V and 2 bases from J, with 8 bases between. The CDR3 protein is CASSFRQNTGELFF. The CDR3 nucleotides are TGTGCCAGCAGTTTTCGACAAAACACCGGGGAGCTGTTTTTT.

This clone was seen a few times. In DNA, the CDR3 is TGTGCCAGCAGCCACCGGGGAGGGGTAGATACGCAGTATTTT. Amino acids: CASSHRGGVDTQYF. The chain links TRBV7-6 to TRBJ2-3, with 7 bases aligning to TRBD2. The CDR3 is 14 amino acids. Germline V gives CDR1 SGHVS, CDR2 FNYEAQ. J was trimmed by 5 bases and V by 5 bases; bases with no gene match: 7.